This entry lists 16 T cell receptor beta chains sequenced from one sample in a study of T cell clusters in autoimmune cytopenias. TRB was amplified from around 0.25 ug of peripheral blood genomic DNA per sample. TRB rearrangements were amplified by touch-down multiplex PCR with mixed TRB-A/B primers. For each CDR3 protein, TCRdb gives one entry from its re-call of the multiplex PCR reads, without DNA. The specimen's table records some 4,500 distinct CDR3 sequences. This same sample was also part of a study on T cell repertoires in aging, cancer and after chemotherapy.

Sequenced material: peripheral blood. These receptors came from a human donor with an autoimmune cytopenia or autoimmune hepatitis (not recorded which).

The CDR3 protein is CASTWTSLGGTGSREQYF. The V and J genes are TRBV11-3 and TRBJ2-7; the D gene TCRdb calls, TRBD1, cannot be checked with no DNA. CDR1 SGHNT and CDR2 YENEEA come from the germline V gene. The CDR3 is 18 residues long.

The rearrangement links TRBV6-2 or TRBV6-3 to TRBJ1-2. The CDR3 runs to 13 residues. Germline CDR1 and CDR2: MNHEY and SVGEGT. The CDR3 region is CASSYKTPGGYTF.

V and J are TRBV12-3 or TRBV12-4 and TRBJ2-3; the D call from TCRdb, TRBD2, cannot be confirmed without DNA. This CDR3 comprises 15 residues. CDR3 sequence reads: CASSSSGGGTDTQYF.

The chain links TRBV6-5 to TRBJ2-7; absent DNA, TCRdb's TRBD1 call cannot be checked. The CDR3 runs to 14 residues. Germline V gene lookup returns CDR1 MNHEY and CDR2 SVGAGI. CDR3 protein: CASSYSGGRYEQYF.

This chain uses TRBV12-3 or TRBV12-4 with TRBJ2-2; TCRdb names TRBD2, which stays unverified in the absence of DNA. The CDR3 consists of 13 residues. This CDR3 reads CASSLSGSGELFF.

The chain has TRBV11-2 and TRBJ2-3; lacking DNA, the TRBD1 call made by TCRdb goes unchecked. The CDR3 extends over 15 amino acids. Germline CDR1 SGHAT, CDR2 FQNNGV. The CDR3 loop reads CASSWGSGSTDTQYF.

The V gene is TRBV19, the J gene TRBJ1-5; TCRdb indicates TRBD1, and absent DNA this call remains unverified. Germline CDR1 and CDR2: LNHDA and SQIVND (reference sequence). CDR3 length: 13 amino acids. CDR3 region: CASRGQGVQPQHF.

CDR3 sequence reads: CASSMLAGRGGETQYF. The chain has TRBV19 and TRBJ2-5; TCRdb calls TRBD2, which cannot be checked without DNA. This CDR3 comprises 16 residues. Germline-derived CDR1 and CDR2 are LNHDA and SQIVND (reference sequence).

The chain joins TRBV27 to TRBJ2-7; TCRdb's assignment of TRBD1 cannot be checked, as there is no DNA. The CDR3 extends over 14 amino acids. Looked up from germline, CDR1 is MNHEY and CDR2 is SMNVEV (reference sequence). The CDR3 loop reads CASSSFDRVDEQYF.

The rearrangement links TRBV5-4 to TRBJ2-3; absent DNA, TCRdb's TRBD1 call cannot be checked. Germline V gene lookup returns CDR1 SGHNT and CDR2 YYREEE (reference sequence). The CDR3 covers 15 residues. Here the CDR3 reads CASSRGTGAADTQYF.

V gene TRBV5-4 combines with J gene TRBJ2-1. Germline lookup yields CDR1 SGHNT and CDR2 YYREEE (reference sequence). CDR3 length: 15 amino acids. The CDR3 sequence: CASSRPVSSYNEQFF.

The V and J genes are TRBV19 and TRBJ2-7; TCRdb gives TRBD1 as the D gene, but with no DNA this cannot be confirmed. CDR3 length: 13 residues. CDR1 LNHDA and CDR2 SQIVND come from the germline V gene (reference sequence). CDR3 sequence: CASSGDRGYEQYF.

This chain uses TRBV13 with TRBJ2-7; TCRdb names TRBD1, which stays unverified in the absence of DNA. In germline, CDR1 is PRHDT, CDR2 FYEKMQ (reference sequence). The CDR3 spans 18 residues. The CDR3 loop is CASSAFGTFPRGLYEQYF.

This sequence joins TRBV24-1 and TRBJ2-5; as DNA is missing, the TRBD1 call by TCRdb cannot be tested. The germline V gene encodes CDR1 KGHDR and CDR2 SFDVKD. This CDR3 is built from 14 residues. The CDR3 reads CATGGGGNQETQYF.

Its frequency marks this clonotype as medium-sized. CDR3: CASSLGAEAFF. J is TRBJ1-1 and V is TRBV11-3. This CDR3 has 11 amino acids. Germline values: CDR1 SGHNT, CDR2 YENEEA.

This rearrangement joins TRBV6-5 to TRBJ1-6. The CDR3 runs to 15 residues. CDR1 and CDR2 from the germline V gene are MNHEY and SVGAGI. The CDR3 here is CASSTGGPIHSPLHF.